This T cell receptor beta chain was obtained from a study of blood T cell repertoires in COVID-19. On the study more broadly: Acute and convalescent COVID-19 samples came from the United States, Italy and Spain. The analysed material was cDNA or gDNA that came from T cells, B-cell-depleted T cells, or PBMCs.

While infection was still active, Seattle patients were enrolled and then followed longitudinally. In the source study's methods: Estimation of nucleated cell counts relied on the amplification of reference gene primers. The assay was immunoSEQ multiplex PCR, and TCRdb's table has in-frame clones only and misses some. V, J and clone size are taken as reported in that table, and D and trimming were inferred from the DNA itself. Altogether about 350,000 clones are present, about nine tenths being singletons, with the ten largest covering about 7%. Sequences were obtained from peripheral blood. The receptor comes from a woman between 65 and 79 years old with COVID-19, enrolled during active disease.

CDR3 protein: CASTPRGGAIEAFF. CDR3 DNA sequence: TGTGCCAGCACCCCTCGCGGGGGGGCTATTGAAGCTTTCTTT. The rearrangement uses TRBV6-6 and TRBJ1-1, with D possibly being TRBD1 (6 bases). Germline-derived CDR1 and CDR2 are MNHNY and SVGAGI (reference sequence). Trimming removed 7 bases at V and 7 bases at J, with 19 bases between. CDR3 size: 14 residues.